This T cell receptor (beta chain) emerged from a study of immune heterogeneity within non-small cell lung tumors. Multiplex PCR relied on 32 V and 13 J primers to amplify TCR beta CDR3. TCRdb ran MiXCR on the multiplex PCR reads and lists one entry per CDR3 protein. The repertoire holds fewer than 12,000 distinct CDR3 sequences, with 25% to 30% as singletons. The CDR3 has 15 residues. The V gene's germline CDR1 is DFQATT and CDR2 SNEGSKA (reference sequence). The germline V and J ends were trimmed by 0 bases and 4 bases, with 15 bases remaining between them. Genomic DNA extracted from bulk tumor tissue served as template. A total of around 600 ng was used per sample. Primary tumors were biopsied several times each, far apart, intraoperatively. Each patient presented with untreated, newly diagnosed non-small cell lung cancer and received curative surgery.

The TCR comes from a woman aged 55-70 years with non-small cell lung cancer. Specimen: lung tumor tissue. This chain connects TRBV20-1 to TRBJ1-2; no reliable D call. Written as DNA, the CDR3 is TGCAGTGCTAGAGAAGGCCCGCCAGATATCTATGGCTACACCTTC. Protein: CSAREGPPDIYGYTF.